This T cell receptor (beta chain) was obtained from a study of tumor and adjacent non-tumor tissue in lung cancer (dated by TCRdb to 2016 to 2019). Concerning the study at large: Patients with adenocarcinoma (over 11), squamous cell carcinoma (2) and small cell lung cancer (1) were included in the cohort. Among the roughly 15 patients, ages ranged from roughly 31 to 85 years, about 10 were men and 5 were women, and disease was TNM stage I to III. Sequencing produced about 130,000,000 productive TCRbeta reads in total, an average of approximately 4.5 million reads per sample. The study compared bulk TCRbeta repertoires between lung tumor tissue and matched distant non-tumor lung tissue from over twelve lung cancer patients. For each patient, one tumor sample and one normal lung sample were taken, giving some 33 paired specimens that underwent TCRbeta CDR3 sequencing. The research as a whole found: The cohort had only 15 or so patients, and the authors noted that larger samples and more detailed clinical data are needed. TCR diversity (inverse Simpson) was significantly higher in tumor than in normal lung tissue (roughly 430 vs 170, P = 0.0075, Mann-Whitney U test). A significantly larger cumulative share of the repertoire was made up by the top 100 clones in normal lung than in tumor tissue. TCR diversity was significantly higher in younger patients, and greater tumor TCR diversity was associated with shorter overall survival and shorter disease-free survival. Neither the sequencing platform nor unique molecular identifiers are mentioned in the methods. Because peripheral blood was not sequenced, blood TCRbeta repertoires in the lung cancer patients of the study were not examined.

The library was obtained by multiplex PCR. The sample was run on an Illumina HiSeq 2500. Following protocols modified from ARM-PCR, the researchers constructed TCRbeta libraries through three rounds of nested PCR with primers (Table S4). Before sequencing, PCR products of 200-500 bp were excised from the gel and purified with the QIAquick gel extraction kit. The published analysis was carried out like this. Trimmomatic was used to clean the reads, FLASH merged the cleaned reads into complete CDR3 sequences, and MiTCR assigned the sequences to V(D)J germline segments. VDJtools was used to compute clonal diversity as the inverse Simpson's index. A read counted as productive if the sequence was in-frame and lacked a premature stop codon. The public reads were reanalyzed by TCRdb: fastp trimming at Q25, MiXCR alignment, in-frame beta chains only. Entries that share a CDR3 protein sequence are merged under the most common genes and DNA. These V and J calls originate from TCRdb's pipeline instead of the authors' own analysis. This sample holds about 98,000 distinct CDR3 sequences; 80% were observed only once. More than 25% of the sample is taken by the ten largest.

RNA was isolated from bulk unsorted tissue, and RNA quality was assessed with a NanoDrop ND-1000 and an Agilent 2100. Normal lung samples were distant non-tumor tissue taken more than 3 cm from the tumor edge. Newly diagnosed lung cancer patients without prior chemotherapy who had been admitted for thoracic surgery in China between August and November 2014 were enrolled as donors. Patients with previous radiotherapy or chemotherapy, or with another concurrent cancer, were excluded from the study. Pieces of surgical tissue measuring about 1-2 cm3 were kept in RNAlater solution and stored at -80 degrees C until use. As regards this clonotype: There is no known antigen for this receptor. The junction differs from germline at one of its ends, possibly a read error.

Looking up the germline V gene (reference sequence) yields CDR1 MNHEY and CDR2 SMNVEV. From cysteine to phenylalanine, the CDR3 is 14 amino acids long. The read is trimmed to its CDR3 DNA, 42 bases read in frame from base 1. The source is a man aged 55 to 69 with small cell lung cancer. Sequencing was performed on distant non-tumor lung tissue. The chain links TRBV27 with TRBJ1-6, with no confidently assigned D gene. The CDR3 amino acid sequence is: CASSKDSYNSSLHF. The nucleotide sequence is TGTGCCAGCTCCAAGGACTCCTATAATTCATCCCTCCACTTT.